This T cell receptor beta chain was recorded in a study of T cell responses to AZD1222 COVID-19 vaccine (dated by TCRdb to the early 2020s). The study in broad terms: Because spike-specific TCR depth and breadth did not differ between the two schedules, AZD1222 recipients who got a second dose at roughly 4 weeks were pooled with those who got a second dose at roughly 12 weeks. TCR sequencing covered fewer than 250 trial participants: 207 given two doses of AZD1222 and approximately 26 given two doses of MenACWY control vaccine. Trial participants were enrolled by age into 18-55, 56-69 and 70-plus year subgroups, with roughly 150, 30 and 60 TCR-sequenced participants respectively. What the research found in general, with its limitations: A significant rise in spike-specific TCR breadth and depth was observed after two AZD1222 doses relative to day 0 and relative to MenACWY recipients. Vaccine-associated CD4 TCRs spanned the whole spike protein, with dominant responses in regions 160-218 and 743-854. Reportedly, almost half of the unique spike-specific TCRs recognized epitopes lying outside the regions that are mutated in the B.1.351 and B.1.1.7 variants. Conclusions about previously exposed vaccinees were limited because only a handful of AZD1222 recipients were SARS-CoV-2 seropositive at baseline. Participants were mostly white British and included more females than males, and it was suggested by the authors that clonal diversity may have been underestimated. No day 14 peak-response samples were available, so repertoires were characterized only after the peak T cell response. The 56-69-year group was small, and its depth increase did not reach significance, likely because of low power.

On this clone itself: Its recognized antigen is unknown. It has no much larger one-base neighbor in the sample; base qualities were not kept.

From its cysteine to its phenylalanine, the CDR3 spans 15 amino acids. CDR3 DNA only is kept here, 45 bases in frame from base 1. CDR1 and CDR2, per the germline V gene, are SGHTA and FQGNSA. V loses 3 bases of germline sequence and J loses 5 bases, and the interval between the two ends is 14 bases. The CDR3 regions of human TCRbeta chains were analyzed by immunosequencing. In the source study's methods: TCRs in the repertoires were compared against a reference library of SARS-CoV-2-specific TCRs that had been generated with the MIRA antigen-specificity platform. Breadth meant the fraction of unique TCRs that were SARS-CoV-2-associated, whereas depth meant the fraction of total T cells that were SARS-CoV-2-associated. Using the MIRA data, each spike-specific TCR was assigned both to the spike region to which the TCR was reactive and to a CD4 or CD8 class. Log10-transformed breadth and depth values were compared by one-way ANOVA with Sidak's multiple comparisons tests. The immuneACCESS repertoire file appears here via TCRdb, limited to in-frame rearrangements. These files lack a portion of the clones; in checked studies, under half of the deficit traces to unresolved V genes, and the cause of the others is not known. Clone size and V and J calls were adopted from that table, with D and trimming inferred from the DNA. The table for this sample lists roughly 140,000 clones; approximately 88% of them were counted only once. The ten most abundant clones make up more than 13% of the sample.

Interpreted using the paper, the time point label stands for: baseline before first vaccination. Samples from vaccinated people were obtained from the UK trials COV001 and COV002, which included a single-blind randomized controlled phase 2/3 trial of AZD1222 (ChAdOx1 nCoV-19) in healthy adults. For TCRbeta chain sequencing, PBMC samples were collected from trial participants at day 0 and at day 28 after the second dose. Source: peripheral blood, taken on day 0 of AZD1222 vaccination. The receptor chain draws on TRBV7-2 and TRBJ2-1; the D element might be TRBD1 or TRBD2, as each aligns at 5 bases. The origin of this receptor is an adult in good health. The nucleotides read TGTGCCAGCAGCTTTCCTCGGGGACCAAACAATGAGCAGTTCTTC. The resulting protein is CASSFPRGPNNEQFF.